This T cell receptor beta chain was retrieved from a study of cytomegalovirus exposure and HLA in healthy donors. This table comes from immunoSEQ multiplex PCR, and its TCRdb copy is limited to in-frame clones, with some not included. The sample yields fewer than 350,000 clones, roughly 90% seen once. The origin of this receptor is a young woman in good health and CMV-seronegative. The sequencing input was PBMCs.

CDR3 amino acids: CASSGSSGSNEQFF. The CDR3 nucleotides are TGTGCCAGCAGTGGATCCTCCGGGAGCAATGAGCAGTTCTTC. The chain employs TRBV25-1 and TRBJ2-1, with D perhaps matching TRBD2 (6 bases). Germline assignment: CDR1 MGHDK and CDR2 SYGVNS. Trimming left V 4 bases short and J 6 bases short, with 13 bases between. This CDR3 has 14 residues.